These 20 T cell receptor beta chains were all obtained from the same sample, sequenced in a study of T cells in Graves' hyperthyroidism and ophthalmopathy. Amplification of TCR beta CDR3 regions used RNA as the template. Researchers ran a first-round RT-PCR on the TCR CDR3 using the HTBI primer set. Via MiXCR, TCRdb re-called the multiplex PCR reads, giving one row per CDR3 protein. This repertoire shows hundreds of thousands of distinct CDR3 sequences, around 15% found once; its top ten account for approximately 3.9%. Sequencing used blood. Receptor source: a woman aged 30 to 39 with Graves' hyperthyroidism.

This clonotype was counted ten times or more. The rearrangement joins TRBV5-5 to TRBJ2-2; perhaps TRBD2 as D (6 bases). V was shortened by 3 bases and J by 7 bases, with 13 bases between the two germline ends. Per germline, CDR1 SGHKS and CDR2 YYEKEE (reference sequence). The CDR3 totals 14 residues. The CDR3 bases are TGTGCCAGCAGCTCTACTAGCATCGGCGGGGAGCTGTTTTTT. It translates to CASSSTSIGGELFF. The whole variable domain, filled in from reference TRBV5-5 and TRBJ2-2, reads DAGVTQSPTHLIKTRGQQVTLRCSPISGHKSVSWYQQVLGQGPQFIFQYYEKEERGRGNFPDRFSARQFPNYSSELNVNALLLGDSALYLCASSSTSIGGELFFGEGSRLTVL.

Only a few counts were recorded for this clonotype. The V and J genes are TRBV20-1 and TRBJ2-1, with D tentatively TRBD2 (5 bases). V gave up 6 bases and J gave up 7 bases, with 16 bases separating them. This CDR3 region has 13 residues. Germline assignment: CDR1 DFQATT and CDR2 SNEGSKA (reference sequence). The CDR3 protein is CSARGLSLNEQFF. The CDR3 DNA follows: TGCAGTGCCCGAGGACTTAGTTTGAATGAGCAGTTCTTC.

This clonotype was seen only a few times. The rearrangement joins TRBV30 to TRBJ1-2; D may be TRBD1 (5 bases). The CDR3 totals 11 residues. Trimming shortened V by 2 bases and J by 7 bases, and 8 bases separated the two germline ends. CDR1 and CDR2 from the germline V gene are GTSNPN and SVGIG (reference sequence). In DNA form, the CDR3 reads TGTGCCTGGAGTAACGGGGGTGGCTACACCTTC. It translates to CAWSNGGGYTF. Full variable domain (remainder filled in from reference TRBV30 and TRBJ1-2): SQTIHQWPATLVQPVGSPLSLECTVEGTSNPNLYWYRQAAGRGLQLLFYSVGIGQISSEVPQNLSASRPQDRQFILSSKKLLLSDSGFYLCAWSNGGGYTFGSGTRLTVV.

The chain couples TRBV3-1 to TRBJ2-2, with TRBD1 identical over 7 bases. CDR3 size: 16 residues. The ends lost 3 bases at V and 4 bases at J; junction bases unmatched: 8. Germline V gene data show CDR1 as LGHDT and CDR2 as YNNKEL (reference sequence). The CDR3 DNA reads TGTGCCAGCAGCCAGAGCCCCGGGACAGCCACCGGGGAGCTGTTTTTT. Encoded protein: CASSQSPGTATGELFF. Drawing the rest from reference TRBV3-1 and TRBJ2-2, the complete variable domain is DTAVSQTPKYLVTQMGNDKSIKCEQNLGHDTMYWYKQDSKKFLKIMFSYNNKELIINETVPNRFSPKSPDKAHLNLHINSLELGDSAVYFCASSQSPGTATGELFFGEGSRLTVL.

This chain joins TRBV7-9 and TRBJ1-2, with D tentatively TRBD1 (5 bases). The CDR3 extends over 15 amino acids. V lost 8 bases and J 2 bases, leaving 18 bases between the germline ends. In germline, CDR1 is SEHNR, CDR2 FQNEAQ (reference sequence). CDR3 protein: CASQRGPNRNYGYTF. CDR3 DNA: TGTGCCAGCCAACGGGGACCAAACCGGAACTATGGCTACACCTTC.

There are many counts of this clonotype. The V call is TRBV28, the J call TRBJ2-3; 8 bases are a match to TRBD2. Trimming removed 6 bases from V and 6 bases from J; junction bases left unmatched: 11. This CDR3 has 15 amino acids. Germline CDR1 MDHEN, CDR2 SYDVKM. The CDR3 region has the DNA TGTGCCAGCAGCCCCGTCCAAGCGGGAGAGGATACGCAGTATTTT. Translation gives CASSPVQAGEDTQYF.

The chain employs TRBV20-1 and TRBJ2-3, with 8 bases that match TRBD1. V shed 6 bases, J shed 2 bases, and the junction held 10 bases outside the gene matches. CDR1 is DFQATT and CDR2 is SNEGSKA in the germline V gene (reference sequence). This CDR3 has 15 amino acids. CDR3 in DNA: TGCAGTGCAACTCTCCGGGACAGGAACACAGATACGCAGTATTTT. Protein sequence: CSATLRDRNTDTQYF.

Written as DNA, the CDR3 is TGTGCTAGTGGACCTGGACAGGGGTATTCACCCCTCCACTTT. Protein sequence: CASGPGQGYSPLHF. This sequence joins TRBV12-5 and TRBJ1-6; 9 nucleotides align to TRBD1. The germline V gene encodes CDR1 LGHNT and CDR2 FRNRAP. The CDR3 runs 14 residues. The V gene end was trimmed by 6 bases and the J gene end by 8 bases; junction bases not matched to a gene: 5.

This clonotype was observed a single time. This rearrangement joins TRBV9 to TRBJ2-1; 7 nucleotides match TRBD2. V was pared by 1 base and J by 5 bases, with 6 bases of the junction left unmatched. The CDR3 contains 15 residues. Germline assignment: CDR1 SGDLS and CDR2 YYNGEE. The chain's CDR3 is CASSVRGEPHNEQFF. The CDR3 bases are TGTGCCAGCAGCGTACGGGGGGAACCCCACAATGAGCAGTTCTTC.

This clonotype was picked up a small number of times. The chain employs TRBV7-6 and TRBJ2-3; either TRBD1 or TRBD2 may supply D (5 bases each). There are 15 residues in the CDR3. V lost 2 bases and J 3 bases, leaving 12 bases between the germline ends. In germline, CDR1 is SGHVS, CDR2 FNYEAQ. DNA for the CDR3: TGTGCCAGCAGCTTAAGTCTTGGGGGAACAGATACGCAGTATTTT. This sequence encodes CASSLSLGGTDTQYF.

This clonotype was observed a few times. The DNA of the CDR3 is TGTGCCAGCAGACCCCCCGGACAGGGGGCGGTGGAGACCCAGTACTTC. Translated, it gives CASRPPGQGAVETQYF. The J gene is TRBJ2-5, the V gene TRBV7-9; 11 nucleotides match TRBD1. This CDR3 comprises 16 residues. Germline CDR1 reads SEHNR; CDR2 reads FQNEAQ (reference sequence). The V and J ends lost 6 bases and 5 bases, in that order; junction bases with no gene match: 11.

The chain combines TRBV12-3 or TRBV12-4 with TRBJ2-3, with 10 nucleotides matching TRBD2. This CDR3 has 15 residues. V shed 2 bases and J 5 bases; nucleotides not matched to a gene: 4. CDR3 region: CASSLLAGVIDTQYF. CDR3 sequence (DNA): TGTGCCAGCAGTTTACTAGCGGGAGTGATAGATACGCAGTATTTT.

There are a few counts of this clonotype. The chain recombines TRBV5-8 with TRBJ1-1, with 7 positions matching TRBD1. CDR1 SGHTS and CDR2 YDEGEE come from the germline V gene. Trimming cost V 7 bases and J 3 bases; bases outside gene matches: 6. The CDR3 is made up of 13 amino acids. CDR3 amino acids: CASRVRGDTEAFF. The CDR3 DNA reads as TGTGCCAGCCGAGTCAGGGGGGACACTGAAGCTTTCTTT.

This clonotype has only a few counts. The rearrangement uses TRBV18 and TRBJ2-1, with D maybe TRBD2 (6 bases). The CDR3 consists of 17 residues. Germline lookup yields CDR1 KGHSH and CDR2 LQKENI. Trimming shortened V by 0 bases and J by 7 bases, and 19 bases separated the two germline ends. The CDR3 DNA sequence: TGTGCCAGCTCACCACCGAGTTCTCGAAGACTAGGAAATGAGCAGTTCTTC. As protein: CASSPPSSRRLGNEQFF.

The chain couples TRBV2 to TRBJ2-1, with TRBD2 identical over 8 bases. CDR1 is SNHLY, CDR2 FYNNEI, per germline. The V and J ends lost 3 bases and 8 bases, in that order; junction bases with no gene match: 12. The CDR3 spans 16 residues. The CDR3 DNA sequence: TGTGCCAGCAGTGACTCGTGGAGACTAGCGTCACATGAGCAGTTCTTC. Translation: CASSDSWRLASHEQFF.

As for this clonotype: Being one base from a much bigger clone, this may be a read error. V and J are TRBV13 and TRBJ1-1, with D uncertain. Germline CDR1 reads PRHDT; CDR2 reads FYEKMQ (reference sequence). This CDR3 spans 13 amino acids. The V and J ends lost 7 bases and 1 base respectively, with 10 bases between them. CDR3 loop: CASTVDSNTEAFF. CDR3 bases: TGTGCCAGCACGGTAGATTCGAACACTGAAGCTTTCTTT.

This clonotype was observed many times. The chain recombines TRBV30 with TRBJ2-7; D is ambiguous. Trimming took 1 base from V and 2 from J, leaving 9 bases between them. This CDR3 is built from 13 residues. The germline V gene has CDR1 GTSNPN and CDR2 SVGIG (reference sequence). CDR3 protein: CAWSGIVPYEQYF. DNA of the CDR3: TGTGCCTGGAGTGGAATCGTCCCCTACGAGCAGTACTTC.

This clonotype has ten or more counts. CDR3 bases: TGTGCCAGCAGCTTAACTTCAGGGGGCACTGAAGCTTTCTTT. Translation: CASSLTSGGTEAFF. V is TRBV27 and J is TRBJ1-1; 7 bases agree with TRBD1. CDR3 size: 14 residues. Germline V gives CDR1 MNHEY, CDR2 SMNVEV (reference sequence). The V gene end was trimmed by 6 bases and the J gene end by 4 bases; junction bases not matched to a gene: 8.

The chain links TRBV30 to TRBJ2-1; D remains unclear. The CDR3 is 13 residues long. Germline values: CDR1 GTSNPN, CDR2 SVGIG (reference sequence). V was cut by 4 bases and J by 0 bases, with 7 bases left in between. In nucleotides, the CDR3 is TGTGCCTGGACTCCCCGCTCCTACAATGAGCAGTTCTTC. This sequence encodes CAWTPRSYNEQFF.

This clonotype was observed many times. The gene calls are TRBV27 and TRBJ1-2, with 7 bases identical to TRBD1. V shed 5 bases, J shed 4 bases, and the junction held 7 bases outside the gene matches. Germline CDR1 MNHEY, CDR2 SMNVEV (reference sequence). The CDR3 consists of 14 residues. Here the CDR3 reads CASSRPDRAYGYTF. As DNA, the CDR3 is TGTGCCAGCAGTCGCCCTGACAGGGCCTATGGCTACACCTTC.